One sample yielded the 25 T cell receptor beta chains listed below, sequenced in a study of human versus mouse CDR3 diversity and MHC coevolution. This table comes from immunoSEQ multiplex PCR, and its TCRdb copy is limited to in-frame clones, with some not included. Among around 59,000 clones, around 94% were seen once, and the ten largest hold under 20%. Sequenced: naive CD4+ T cells from blood. Subset described: CD45RO-negative CD62L-positive naive CD4 T cells. These receptors were obtained from a person in their 60s in good health.

V is TRBV18 and J is TRBJ2-7; possibly TRBD1 for D (6 bases). Germline V gene sequence: CDR1 KGHSH, CDR2 LQKENI. The CDR3 covers 14 residues. V lost 0 bases, J lost 4 bases, and 10 bases lay in between. The CDR3 protein is CASSPPGQHYEQYF. Written as DNA, the CDR3 is TGTGCCAGCTCACCACCGGGACAACATTACGAGCAGTACTTC.

The CDR3 protein is CASSLGTQGVYGYTF. The CDR3 nucleotides are TGTGCCAGCAGCCTCGGAACACAGGGGGTCTATGGCTACACCTTC. This sequence joins TRBV7-2 and TRBJ1-2; 8 bases are shared with TRBD1. Per germline, CDR1 SGHTA and CDR2 FQGNSA. The CDR3 consists of 15 residues. J gave up 4 bases and V 5 bases, and 9 bases lay outside the gene matches.

This clone occurred once. The CDR3 is CASSLLQGATDTQYF. CDR3 DNA: TGTGCCAGCTCACTCCTCCAGGGCGCCACAGATACGCAGTATTTT. This chain links TRBV18 with TRBJ2-3, with a weak D call TRBD1 (5 bases). Germline CDR1 reads KGHSH; CDR2 reads LQKENI. This CDR3 contains 15 residues. V shed 4 bases and J shed 2 bases, with 13 bases lying between them.

The chain carries TRBV27 and TRBJ2-7, with 7 bases fitting TRBD2. After removal of 6 bases from V and 2 bases from J, the junction contained 10 bases not matched to a gene. This CDR3 has 15 amino acids. The germline gives CDR1 MNHEY, CDR2 SMNVEV (reference sequence). The CDR3 reads CASSWDYPRAYEQYF. The CDR3 DNA reads as TGTGCCAGCAGCTGGGACTACCCAAGAGCCTACGAGCAGTACTTC.

This clone appeared a single time. The chain links TRBV5-1 to TRBJ1-2; D is possibly TRBD1 (5 bases). There are 15 residues in the CDR3. Germline CDR1 reads SGHRS; CDR2 reads YFSETQ. V lost 3 bases to trimming and J lost 5 bases, with 17 bases between them. The CDR3 protein is CASSSSLGEPYGYTF. The DNA for the CDR3 is TGCGCCAGCAGCTCCAGTTTAGGGGAACCATATGGCTACACCTTC.

CDR3 sequence: CASSLATGDPYEQYF. The CDR3 bases are TGTGCCAGCAGCTTGGCTACAGGGGATCCCTACGAGCAGTACTTC. The chain employs TRBV5-5 and TRBJ2-7, with TRBD1 identical over 7 bases. The V gene end was trimmed by 0 bases and the J gene end by 2 bases; junction bases not matched to a gene: 5. CDR1 and CDR2 from the germline V gene are SGHKS and YYEKEE (reference sequence). The CDR3 runs 15 residues.

The CDR3 nucleotides read TGTGCCAGCAGTTTAGTGGGCCCGAACACTGAAGCTTTCTTT. Its translation: CASSLVGPNTEAFF. The V and J genes are TRBV27 and TRBJ1-1; D gene ambiguous. Trimming cost V 2 bases and J 1 base, with 8 bases left between them. CDR3 size: 14 residues. Germline-derived CDR1 and CDR2 are MNHEY and SMNVEV (reference sequence).

The chain recombines TRBV18 with TRBJ2-1; no clear D. The CDR3 contains 12 residues. V was cut by 4 bases and J by 6 bases, with 7 bases left in between. CDR1 is KGHSH and CDR2 is LQKENI in the germline V gene. CDR3 nucleotide sequence: TGTGCCAGCTCACGAGTCGGCAATGAGCAGTTCTTC. Protein product: CASSRVGNEQFF.

V and J are TRBV5-4 and TRBJ2-1; 12 bases match TRBD2. From germline, CDR1 is SGHNT and CDR2 YYREEE (reference sequence). The V and J ends lost 4 bases and 8 bases, in that order; junction bases with no gene match: 10. CDR3 length equals 16 residues. CDR3: CASSIRTSGISDEQFF. The CDR3 DNA is TGTGCCAGCAGCATCCGGACTAGCGGGATTTCGGATGAGCAGTTCTTC.

The V call is TRBV15, the J call TRBJ2-7, with D possibly being TRBD1 (6 bases). CDR1 is LNHNV and CDR2 is YYDKDF in the germline V gene (reference sequence). CDR3 length: 14 amino acids. Trimming cost V 0 bases and J 2 bases, with 8 bases left between them. The CDR3 loop reads CATSREQGPYEQYF. DNA of the CDR3: TGTGCCACCAGCAGAGAACAGGGCCCCTACGAGCAGTACTTC.

The chain couples TRBV10-1 to TRBJ1-4; 11 bases are shared with TRBD1. The CDR3 consists of 14 residues. V was pared by 2 bases and J by 7 bases, with 0 bases of the junction left unmatched. Germline V gene data show CDR1 as WNHNN and CDR2 as SYGVQD (reference sequence). CDR3 residues: CASSEGQGAEKLFF. The CDR3 DNA sequence: TGCGCCAGCAGTGAGGGACAGGGGGCTGAAAAACTGTTTTTT.

V and J are TRBV6-6 and TRBJ1-5, with 9 bases lining up with TRBD1. V was clipped by 5 bases and J by 5 bases; unmatched bases: 1. The germline V gene encodes CDR1 MNHNY and CDR2 SVGAGI (reference sequence). This CDR3 comprises 13 residues. The CDR3: CASSRDRDQPQHF. DNA for the CDR3: TGTGCCAGCAGTCGGGACAGGGATCAGCCCCAGCATTTT.

The CDR3 DNA follows: TGTGCCAGCAGCCAAGTTCGGGCTACGGGGTCTGGAAACACCATATATTTT. Translation gives CASSQVRATGSGNTIYF. The rearrangement joins TRBV14 to TRBJ1-3; no firm D call. Per the germline V gene, CDR1 is SGHDN and CDR2 is FVKESK. With 1 base removed from V and 1 base from J, the gap between germline ends came to 14 bases. This CDR3 has 17 amino acids.

V gene TRBV5-5 combines with J gene TRBJ2-7; D possibly corresponds to TRBD1 (8 bases). This CDR3 is 15 amino acids long. Trimming pared 4 bases from V and 5 bases from J, leaving 19 bases between. Germline loops: CDR1 SGHKS, CDR2 YYEKEE (reference sequence). CDR3 coding DNA: TGTGCCAGCAGCCCCGGGGGGACAGGAGTCCACGAGCAGTACTTC. Translated, it gives CASSPGGTGVHEQYF.

The J gene is TRBJ2-1, the V gene TRBV5-1, with D perhaps TRBD1 (6 bases). Germline CDR1 is SGHRS and CDR2 is YFSETQ. With 4 bases removed from V and 10 bases from J, the gap between germline ends came to 21 bases. CDR3 length equals 15 residues. The CDR3 is CASSSRGPGLEEQFF. The DNA of the CDR3 is TGCGCCAGCAGCAGCAGGGGTCCGGGTCTTGAAGAGCAGTTCTTC.

V and J are TRBV19 and TRBJ1-3; 7 positions match TRBD1. The V and J ends lost 2 bases and 4 bases, in that order; junction bases with no gene match: 2. The CDR3 is made up of 14 amino acids. Germline V gives CDR1 LNHDA, CDR2 SQIVND (reference sequence). Here the CDR3 DNA reads TGTGCCAGTAGTATATCAGGGGGAGGAAACACCATATATTTT. It yields the protein CASSISGGGNTIYF.

The chain has TRBV5-4 and TRBJ2-2; 7 bases fit TRBD2. This CDR3 region has 14 residues. V was clipped by 4 bases and J by 2 bases; unmatched bases: 2. Germline V gene sequence: CDR1 SGHNT, CDR2 YYREEE (reference sequence). The CDR3 reads CASSRDYNTGELFF. The CDR3 DNA reads as TGTGCCAGCAGCCGGGACTACAACACCGGGGAGCTGTTTTTT.

This clone was picked up one time. The V and J genes are TRBV19 and TRBJ1-1; D may be TRBD1 (6 bases). V was shortened by 3 bases and J by 11 bases, with 16 bases between the two germline ends. The CDR3 loop spans 13 amino acids. Per the germline V gene, CDR1 is LNHDA and CDR2 is SQIVND (reference sequence). CDR3 residues: CASSIVQGLGAFF. The CDR3 bases are TGTGCCAGTAGTATCGTACAGGGCCTCGGGGCTTTCTTT.

The chain combines TRBV6-5 with TRBJ2-3, with 10 bases aligning to TRBD2. Losses at the gene ends were 6 bases for V and 14 bases for J; bases not matched to a gene: 11. There are 13 residues in the CDR3. Per germline, CDR1 MNHEY and CDR2 SVGAGI. The CDR3 coding sequence is TGTGCCAGCAGCGCTGCAGCGGGAGGGCCGCGGTATTTT. Encoded protein: CASSAAAGGPRYF.

The chain carries TRBV10-3 and TRBJ2-7; D is ambiguous. The CDR3 totals 14 residues. CDR1 is ENHRY, CDR2 SYGVKD, per germline. Between the trimmed V and J ends, which lost 0 bases and 3 bases, there was a span of 9 bases. The CDR3 sequence: CAISESPGFYEQYF. The CDR3 nucleotides are TGTGCCATCAGTGAGTCTCCAGGATTCTACGAGCAGTACTTC.

The genes are TRBV23-1 and TRBJ2-7; 9 nucleotides agree with TRBD2. TRBV23-1 is an ORF, with its function uncertain. J was trimmed by 4 bases and V by 7 bases; bases with no gene match: 20. This CDR3 spans 18 amino acids. This CDR3 reads CASIRGGLDGLARYEQYF. The CDR3 nucleotides are TGCGCCAGCATTCGTGGGGGTCTGGACGGACTAGCGCGATACGAGCAGTACTTC.

The chain recombines TRBV6-1 with TRBJ2-2, with 11 bases aligning to TRBD2. CDR1 is MNHNS, CDR2 SASEGT, per germline. The length of the CDR3 is 15 residues. Losses at the gene ends were 9 bases for V and 4 bases for J; bases not matched to a gene: 7. The CDR3 bases are TGTGCCAGTTGCCCTAGCGGGAGGCCCACCGGGGAGCTGTTTTTT. Its protein product is CASCPSGRPTGELFF.

This clone appeared once. CDR3 residues: CASSKGGVGGKTYEQYF. The CDR3 nucleotides read TGTGCCAGCAGCAAAGGGGGCGTTGGCGGGAAAACCTACGAGCAGTACTTC. The V call is TRBV13, the J call TRBJ2-7; TRBD1 is a possible D gene (7 bases). There are 17 residues in the CDR3. Germline V gene sequence: CDR1 PRHDT, CDR2 FYEKMQ (reference sequence). V lost 5 bases and J lost 2, with 22 bases in between.

This chain links TRBV25-1 with TRBJ1-2; 9 positions match TRBD1. The V gene's germline CDR1 is MGHDK and CDR2 SYGVNS. V lost 8 bases to trimming and J lost 4 bases; unmatched junction nucleotides: 2. The CDR3 spans 12 residues. DNA for the CDR3: TGTGCCAGCGGACAGGGGATCTATGGCTACACCTTC. It translates to CASGQGIYGYTF.

DNA of the CDR3: TGTGCCAGCGGGACAGGAGACGTCTACGAGCAGTACTTC. Its translation is CASGTGDVYEQYF. The gene calls are TRBV2 and TRBJ2-7, with TRBD1 identical over 8 bases. Germline values: CDR1 SNHLY, CDR2 FYNNEI. Trimming cost V 8 bases and J 3 bases; bases outside gene matches: 6. The CDR3 totals 13 residues.